Sequencing of this T cell receptor delta chain was carried out in a study of Vδ1+ human thymocytes. The study's findings and limits: Thymic TRG and TRD repertoires appeared highly polyclonal, with Gaussian CDR3 length distributions.

Alphabeta T cells were depleted, then CD3+ Vdelta1+ Vdelta2- thymocytes were FACS-sorted. This clone was picked up a small number of times. Antigen specificity is unknown. Extracted RNA was reverse transcribed into cDNA. The CDR3 regions were amplified by multiplex PCR from V-gene primers to a constant-region primer. TCRdb redid clone calling on the multiplex PCR reads using CATT. The sample records approximately 58,000 delta-chain clones, about 16% being singletons. CDR1 and CDR2 from the germline V gene are NSMFDY and ISSIKDK. The CDR3 extends over 20 amino acids. J gave up 8 bases and V 0 bases, and 25 bases lay outside the gene matches.

V is TRAV29/DV5 and J is TRDJ1; 10 nucleotides agree with TRDD3. This receptor was obtained from a girl in the first two years of life who had congenital heart surgery. The sample taken for sequencing was Vdelta1+ gamma-delta thymocytes from the thymus. This sample's subset: FACS-sorted CD3+ TCRalphabeta- TCRVdelta1+ TCRVdelta2- thymocytes. The CDR3 DNA reads TGTGCAGCAAGCGGCCCCCCCTGGGGGATAATCTGGGTGAAACAAATGAAACTCATCTTT. Translating it yields CAASGPPWGIIWVKQMKLIF.